This T cell receptor beta chain was identified in a study of T cell responses to AZD1222 COVID-19 vaccine. Worth noting for this clone: The antigen is unknown.

Findings and limits, study-wide: Reportedly, nearly half of unique spike TCRs recognized epitopes outside B.1.351/B.1.1.7 mutations. The donor group comprised mostly white British people and more females; the analysis possibly underestimated clonal diversity.

The protocol was immunoSEQ multiplex PCR, while the TCRdb copy is restricted to in-frame clones and leaves out a portion. The data contain some 110,000 clones, about 93% of them seen just once; the ten biggest clones take up around 4.7%. The CDR3 extends over 13 amino acids. The V gene lost 11 bases and the J gene lost 0 bases, with 14 bases spanning the gap. From germline, CDR1 is MNHEY and CDR2 SVGAGI. This clonotype was sampled from an adult in good health. The sequencing here drew on peripheral blood, taken on day 0 of AZD1222 vaccination. This chain links TRBV6-5 with TRBJ2-7, with D uncertain. DNA for the CDR3: TGTGCCTCCGGGCGTTCCAGCTCCTACGAGCAGTACTTC. Encoded protein: CASGRSSSYEQYF.